Sequencing of this T cell receptor beta chain was carried out in a study of cytomegalovirus exposure and HLA in healthy donors. Study-wide results and caveats: TCR beta V- and J-gene trimming, according to a later analysis, was linked to a missense DCLRE1C variant.

The PCR ran on 60 Vbeta and 13 Jbeta primers. Produced via immunoSEQ multiplex PCR; TCRdb's table is partial and in-frame only. Here the sample table reports 45,000 to 60,000 clones. To note about this clone: Its antigen remains unidentified.

This CDR3 has 12 residues. Per the germline V gene, CDR1 is SGHRS and CDR2 is YFSETQ. Deletions cut 1 base from V and 7 bases from J, with 9 bases between. V usage is TRBV5-1 and J usage is TRBJ2-7, with D perhaps TRBD2 (6 bases). The sequence came from a male donor in good health and CMV-seronegative. The sample was PBMCs. The CDR3 region has the DNA TGCGCCAGCAGCTTGTCGGGGAGGGAGCAGTACTTC. This encodes CASSLSGREQYF.